The subject of this entry is one T cell receptor beta chain. Its matching antigen is unknown. The data originate from a study of identical twins. Findings of the study overall: The study based its conclusions on cross-sectional statistical analysis and did not follow the same donors.

Trimming took 1 base from V and 3 from J, leaving 12 bases between them. The CDR3 has 15 amino acids. Germline assignment: CDR1 MGHRA and CDR2 YSYEKL. TCRdb processed the 5' RACE reads anew with MiXCR; each CDR3 protein has one entry. Found here are approximately 190,000 distinct CDR3 sequences, more than 15% of them singletons; the top ten hold 40%. These data also formed part of another study, on T cells expressing NK-cell markers. This second study says: Restricting sorting to alpha-beta TCR T cells was achieved in several experiments by an anti-gamma-delta TCR antibody.

The sequenced sample was CD8+ T cells sorted from blood. The origin of this receptor is a woman under 30 in good health. This chain uses TRBV4-1 with TRBJ1-1; TRBD1 is a possible D gene (5 bases). CDR3 DNA sequence: TGCGCCAGCAGCCAAGGGGGCTGGGAGTACACTGAAGCTTTCTTT. Protein sequence: CASSQGGWEYTEAFF.